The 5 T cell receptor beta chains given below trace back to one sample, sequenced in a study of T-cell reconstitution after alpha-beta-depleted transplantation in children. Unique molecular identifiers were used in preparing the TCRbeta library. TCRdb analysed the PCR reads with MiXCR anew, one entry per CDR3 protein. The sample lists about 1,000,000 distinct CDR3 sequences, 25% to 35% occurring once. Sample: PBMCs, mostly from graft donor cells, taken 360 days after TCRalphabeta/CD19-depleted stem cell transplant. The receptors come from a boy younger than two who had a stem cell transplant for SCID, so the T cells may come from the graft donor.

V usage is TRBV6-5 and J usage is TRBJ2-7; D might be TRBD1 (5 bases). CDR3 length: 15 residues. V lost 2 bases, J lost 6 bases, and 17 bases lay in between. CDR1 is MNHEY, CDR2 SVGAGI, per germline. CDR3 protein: CASSYQGNLGSEQYF. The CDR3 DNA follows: TGTGCCAGCAGTTACCAGGGAAACTTGGGGTCCGAGCAGTACTTC.

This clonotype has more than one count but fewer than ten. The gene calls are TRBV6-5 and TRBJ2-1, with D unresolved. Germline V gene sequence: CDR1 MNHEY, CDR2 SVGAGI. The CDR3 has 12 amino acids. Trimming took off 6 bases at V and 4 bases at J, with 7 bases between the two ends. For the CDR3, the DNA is TGTGCCAGCAGCAAGAGGTACAATGAGCAGTTCTTC. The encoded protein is CASSKRYNEQFF.

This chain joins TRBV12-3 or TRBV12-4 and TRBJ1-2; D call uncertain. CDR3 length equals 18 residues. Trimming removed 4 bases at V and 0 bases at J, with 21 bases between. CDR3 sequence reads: CASSSRTLSGTSNYGYTF. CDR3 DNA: TGTGCCAGCAGTTCACGGACTCTTTCGGGAACTTCTAACTATGGCTACACCTTC.

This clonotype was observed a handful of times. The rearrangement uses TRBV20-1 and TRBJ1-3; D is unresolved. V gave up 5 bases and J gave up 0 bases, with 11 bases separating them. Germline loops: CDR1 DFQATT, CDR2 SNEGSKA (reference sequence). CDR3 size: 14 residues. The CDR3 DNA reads TGCAGTGCTCCCGACTTGAGCTCTGGAAACACCATATATTTT. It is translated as CSAPDLSSGNTIYF.

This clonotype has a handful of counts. CDR3 bases: TGTGCCAGCAGCCCCTGGACAGAGGGCCCCGAGCAGTACTTC. This gives the protein CASSPWTEGPEQYF. The rearrangement joins TRBV11-2 to TRBJ2-7; D possibly corresponds to TRBD1 (6 bases). The germline V gene encodes CDR1 SGHAT and CDR2 FQNNGV. Trimming removed 5 bases at V and 6 bases at J, with 17 bases between. CDR3 length: 14 residues. The full variable domain, with the rest looked up from reference TRBV11-2 and TRBJ2-7, is EAGVAQSPRYKIIEKRQSVAFWCNPISGHATLYWYQQILGQGPKLLIQFQNNGVVDDSQLPKDRFSAERLKGVDSTLKIQPAKLEDSAVYLCASSPWTEGPEQYFGPGTRLTVT.